The subject of this entry is one TCR beta chain. Its antigen is as yet unknown. This sample was taken from a study of radiation and T cells in renal cell carcinoma. General study points: Irradiated tumors had higher TCR clonality than control tumors.

The germline gives CDR1 SGHAT, CDR2 FQDESV (reference sequence). V was trimmed by 2 bases and J by 1 base, leaving 8 bases between them. This CDR3 has 14 amino acids. Some clones are missing from TCRdb's copy, which holds only in-frame ones; the method was immunoSEQ multiplex PCR. The sample has 20,000 to 25,000 clones; roughly 60% are singletons. The treatment here: treatment-naive control, cytoreductive nephrectomy. This sequence was found in a man between 40 and 49 years old with renal cell carcinoma. The chain is built from TRBV11-1 and TRBJ1-1; D gene ambiguous. Specimen: tumor tissue, collected from a patient whose treatment was nephrectomy without radiotherapy. The CDR3 loop reads CASSLNAGNTEAFF. CDR3 DNA sequence: TGTGCCAGCAGCTTAAATGCAGGGAACACTGAAGCTTTCTTT.